One and the same sample provided the 28 T cell receptor beta chains below, sequenced in a study of CD8 T cells in Susac syndrome (dated by TCRdb to between 2018 and 2020). The library was built by means of the immunoSEQ multiplex PCR assay. RNA was extracted using the RNeasy kit, and about 0.45 to 1 microgram was reverse transcribed with random hexamers. TCRdb reprocessed the public reads (quality trimming at Q25 with fastp, clone calling with MiXCR) and kept in-frame beta chains. Rows matching on CDR3 protein sequence are summarized as one entry with the most common DNA and genes. Within this sample are under 150,000 distinct CDR3 sequences, with 94% of them counted one time only. The ten largest clones capture approximately 0.13% of the sample. Sequenced material: CD4+ T cells from PBMCs. Receptor source: a human donor with multiple sclerosis.

This clonotype was seen just once. The rearrangement links TRBV12-3 or TRBV12-4 to TRBJ1-5; 7 nucleotides agree with TRBD1. Germline trimming cut 4 bases from V and 4 bases from J; bases unmatched to any gene: 4. The CDR3 is 14 residues long. The CDR3: CASSSTGWNQPQHF. CDR3 sequence (DNA): TGTGCCAGCAGTTCGACAGGGTGGAATCAGCCCCAGCATTTT.

The V call is TRBV6-2 or TRBV6-3, the J call TRBJ1-5; perhaps TRBD1 as D (5 bases). CDR1 is MNHEY, CDR2 SVGEGT, per germline. Trimming took 9 bases from V and 1 from J, leaving 10 bases between them. The CDR3 has 13 residues. CDR3 protein: CASDRTSNQPQHF. The CDR3 DNA is TGTGCCAGTGACAGAACGAGCAATCAGCCCCAGCATTTT.

This rearrangement joins TRBV30 to TRBJ1-1, with unresolved D. This CDR3 is built from 13 residues. V lost 5 bases and J lost 5, with 15 bases in between. The V gene's germline CDR1 is GTSNPN and CDR2 SVGIG (reference sequence). The CDR3 DNA is TGTGCCTGGGAAGGCCACTCGGGGACTGAAGCTTTCTTT. Protein sequence: CAWEGHSGTEAFF.

The V call is TRBV7-6, the J call TRBJ2-5; maybe TRBD2 (5 bases). V lost 1 base and J lost 1, with 13 bases in between. This CDR3 has 16 residues. CDR1 and CDR2 (germline): SGHVS, FNYEAQ. Here the CDR3 DNA reads TGTGCCAGCAGCTTAGTGGCTAGCTTTCCCCAAGAGACCCAGTACTTC. Translation: CASSLVASFPQETQYF.

The chain couples TRBV2 to TRBJ1-2; D possibly corresponds to TRBD1 (6 bases). Germline CDR1 reads SNHLY; CDR2 reads FYNNEI. This CDR3 is built from 19 residues. The V gene lost 2 bases and the J gene lost 6 bases, with 28 bases spanning the gap. The chain's CDR3 is CASSESPPGHLPKGHGYTF. CDR3 nucleotide sequence: TGTGCCAGCAGTGAATCTCCCCCGGGACACTTACCGAAGGGTCATGGCTACACCTTC.

The chain is built from TRBV20-1 and TRBJ2-5; the D gene is possibly TRBD2 (5 bases). Germline values: CDR1 DFQATT, CDR2 SNEGSKA (reference sequence). CDR3 length: 11 residues. Trimming removed 7 bases at V and 5 bases at J, with 11 bases between. This chain's CDR3 is CSVRTGETQYF. In DNA, the CDR3 is TGCAGTGTTCGGACTGGCGAGACCCAGTACTTC.

This chain uses TRBV27 with TRBJ2-3; D is uncertain. Germline CDR1 MNHEY, CDR2 SMNVEV (reference sequence). Deletions cut 4 bases from V and 3 bases from J, with 11 bases between. The CDR3 spans 14 residues. The CDR3 bases are TGTGCCAGCAGTTGGGGTGTAAGGACAGATACGCAGTATTTT. Its protein product is CASSWGVRTDTQYF.

The V and J genes are TRBV5-4 and TRBJ2-5; D is perhaps TRBD2 (5 bases). The germline V gene encodes CDR1 SGHNT and CDR2 YYREEE (reference sequence). The CDR3 totals 13 residues. V lost 1 base to trimming and J lost 3 bases, with 7 bases between them. For the CDR3, the DNA is TGTGCCAGCAGCTTGAAGCGGAAAGAGACCCAGTACTTC. It translates to CASSLKRKETQYF.

The chain joins TRBV15 to TRBJ1-1; D is possibly TRBD1 (6 bases). The V gene lost 0 bases and the J gene lost 6 bases, with 11 bases spanning the gap. The CDR3 loop spans 14 amino acids. The germline gives CDR1 LNHNV, CDR2 YYDKDF (reference sequence). In nucleotides, the CDR3 is TGTGCCACCAGCAGAGATAGGGGGGGTTCTGAAGCTTTCTTT. It is translated as CATSRDRGGSEAFF.

The CDR3 protein is CASSPLGGTGSSEQYF. CDR3 sequence (DNA): TGTGCCAGCAGCCCCTTAGGGGGGACAGGTTCGAGCGAGCAGTACTTC. The chain combines TRBV7-9 with TRBJ2-7, with TRBD1 matching over 8 bases. The CDR3 contains 16 residues. V lost 5 bases, J lost 6 bases, and 15 bases stayed unmatched. Per the germline V gene, CDR1 is SEHNR and CDR2 is FQNEAQ (reference sequence).

This chain joins TRBV12-3 or TRBV12-4 and TRBJ2-6; tentatively, D is TRBD1 or TRBD2 (6 bases each). The V end was cut by 2 bases, the J end by 0 bases, with 20 bases between. The CDR3 is made up of 20 amino acids. In DNA form, the CDR3 reads TGTGCCAGCAGTTTAAAGAGGGGGGATACCCGGACCTCTGGGGCCAACGTCCTGACTTTC. It translates to CASSLKRGDTRTSGANVLTF.

The V gene is TRBV3-1, the J gene TRBJ1-2; no reliable D call. The CDR3 has 15 residues. The V end was cut by 1 base, the J end by 4 bases, with 13 bases between. Germline V CDR1 and CDR2: LGHDT, YNNKEL (reference sequence). The CDR3 reads CASSQGYRAAYGYTF. DNA of the CDR3: TGTGCCAGCAGCCAAGGTTATAGGGCAGCCTATGGCTACACCTTC.

The CDR3 DNA reads TGTGCCAGCAGCCAAGATGCAGGGCATGAGCAGTTCTTC. Translated: CASSQDAGHEQFF. The rearrangement uses TRBV3-1 and TRBJ2-1, with D possibly matching TRBD1 (5 bases). CDR1 is LGHDT, CDR2 YNNKEL, per germline (reference sequence). The CDR3 consists of 13 residues. V was cut by 0 bases and J by 8 bases, with 8 bases left in between.

The chain recombines TRBV20-1 with TRBJ2-7; 8 positions match TRBD2. Trimming at V came to 1 base and at J to 6 bases, leaving 8 bases not matched to a gene. CDR1 is DFQATT, CDR2 SNEGSKA, per germline (reference sequence). The CDR3 consists of 14 residues. The CDR3 sequence is CSARAPGLEVEQYF. The CDR3 nucleotides read TGCAGTGCTAGAGCCCCGGGACTAGAGGTCGAGCAGTACTTC.

The chain joins TRBV6-5 to TRBJ1-2, with 7 bases aligning to TRBD1. Germline V gene data show CDR1 as MNHEY and CDR2 as SVGAGI. Trimming took 2 bases from V and 2 from J; bases not matched to a gene: 2. The CDR3 length is 14 residues. CDR3 sequence (DNA): TGTGCCAGCAGTTACGTGACAGGGAACTATGGCTACACCTTC. It encodes CASSYVTGNYGYTF.

A remark on this clonotype: A junction end diverges from the germline sequence, so it may reflect a read error. This chain connects TRBV7-9 to TRBJ2-1; D might be TRBD2 (5 bases). This CDR3 is 15 amino acids long. CDR1 and CDR2 from the germline V gene are SEHNR and FQNEAQ (reference sequence). This CDR3 reads CASTLGGPSYNEQFF. In DNA, the CDR3 is TGTGCCAGCACCTTAGGAGGTCCCTCCTACAATGAGCAGTTCTTC. Full variable domain (rest looked up from reference TRBV7-9 and TRBJ2-1): DTGVSQNPRHKITKRGQNVTFRCDPISEHNRLYWYRQTLGQGPEFLTYFQNEAQLEKSRLLSDRFSAERPKGSFSTLEIQRTEQGDSAMYLCASTLGGPSYNEQFFGPGTRLTVL.

The chain links TRBV5-4 to TRBJ1-1; D unclear. Per the germline V gene, CDR1 is SGHNT and CDR2 is YYREEE (reference sequence). CDR3 length equals 13 residues. The V end lost 3 bases, the J end lost 1 base, and 7 bases lay between the germline ends. The CDR3 bases are TGTGCCAGCAGCTCCCGGTCGAACACTGAAGCTTTCTTT. Residues: CASSSRSNTEAFF.

V gene TRBV19 combines with J gene TRBJ2-5, with D perhaps TRBD1 (6 bases). CDR3 size: 12 residues. Trimming took off 5 bases at V and 5 bases at J, with 9 bases between the two ends. Germline CDR1 reads LNHDA; CDR2 reads SQIVND (reference sequence). The CDR3 nucleotides are TGTGCCAGTAGTGTACAGGGCGAGACCCAGTACTTC. Protein product: CASSVQGETQYF. Complete variable domain (other parts from reference TRBV19 and TRBJ2-5): DGGITQSPKYLFRKEGQNVTLSCEQNLNHDAMYWYRQDPGQGLRLIYYSQIVNDFQKGDIAEGYSVSREKKESFPLTVTSAQKNPTAFYLCASSVQGETQYFGPGTRLLVL.

V and J are TRBV18 and TRBJ2-3; TRBD2 is a possible D gene (6 bases). V shed 2 bases and J shed 5 bases, with 11 bases lying between them. The CDR3 extends over 14 amino acids. Germline V gene lookup returns CDR1 KGHSH and CDR2 LQKENI. DNA for the CDR3: TGTGCCAGCTCACCAAAGGAGGGTGGAGATACGCAGTATTTT. It yields the protein CASSPKEGGDTQYF.

The V call is TRBV7-2, the J call TRBJ2-7, with 8 nucleotides matching TRBD1. V shed 0 bases and J 5 bases; nucleotides not matched to a gene: 15. The CDR3 runs to 18 residues. Germline V gives CDR1 SGHTA, CDR2 FQGNSA. The CDR3 loop is CASSLAQFLDRVGDEQYF. The DNA of the CDR3 is TGTGCCAGCAGCTTAGCTCAGTTCCTGGACAGGGTAGGGGACGAGCAGTACTTC. The whole variable domain, filled in from reference TRBV7-2 and TRBJ2-7, reads GAGVSQSPSNKVTEKGKDVELRCDPISGHTALYWYRQSLGQGLEFLIYFQGNSAPDKSGLPSDRFSAERTGGSVSTLTIQRTQQEDSAVYLCASSLAQFLDRVGDEQYFGPGTRLTVT.

The V call is TRBV29-1, the J call TRBJ2-6; no definite D call. Germline V CDR1 and CDR2: SQVTM, ANQGSEA. CDR3 length equals 15 residues. V gave up 6 bases and J gave up 2 bases, with 14 bases separating them. CDR3 in DNA: TGCAGCGTCGCGACTGGGCCCCCTGGGGCCAACGTCCTGACTTTC. The encoded protein is CSVATGPPGANVLTF.

This clonotype was observed a single time. This chain connects TRBV6-1 to TRBJ1-5; 9 nucleotides match TRBD1. Per germline, CDR1 MNHNS and CDR2 SASEGT. J gave up 5 bases and V 8 bases, and 4 bases lay outside the gene matches. The CDR3 has 13 amino acids. Here the CDR3 DNA reads TGTGCCAGCTCGGACAGGGGAGATCAGCCCCAGCATTTT. It translates to CASSDRGDQPQHF.

This chain connects TRBV6-1 to TRBJ1-6; tentative D call: TRBD1 (6 bases). V was cut by 4 bases and J by 5 bases, with 24 bases left in between. Germline CDR1 is MNHNS and CDR2 is SASEGT. The CDR3 is 19 residues long. The CDR3 spells CASSVTFTGLGHNNSPLHF. The CDR3, as DNA: TGTGCCAGCAGTGTGACTTTTACAGGGTTAGGTCACAATAATTCACCCCTCCACTTT.

The chain is built from TRBV4-3 and TRBJ1-4; D is unresolved. This CDR3 spans 16 amino acids. V dropped 2 bases and J dropped 10 bases, with 20 bases sitting between them. The germline V gene has CDR1 LGHNA and CDR2 YSLEER. CDR3 sequence reads: CASSQYLRPGAAKLFF. For the CDR3, the DNA is TGCGCCAGCAGCCAATATCTCCGTCCGGGCGCTGCAAAACTGTTTTTT.

V gene TRBV30 combines with J gene TRBJ2-5, with TRBD2 matching over 9 bases. From germline, CDR1 is GTSNPN and CDR2 SVGIG (reference sequence). J gave up 5 bases and V 0 bases, and 7 bases lay outside the gene matches. The CDR3 is made up of 15 amino acids. The CDR3 protein is CAWSVSASGVETQYF. The CDR3 DNA sequence: TGTGCCTGGAGTGTATCGGCTAGCGGGGTTGAGACCCAGTACTTC.

The chain joins TRBV29-1 to TRBJ1-1; 9 bases map to TRBD1. CDR1 SQVTM and CDR2 ANQGSEA come from the germline V gene. J gave up 4 bases and V 6 bases, and 9 bases lay outside the gene matches. The CDR3 has 14 residues. CDR3 loop: CSVGIGTGSTEAFF. The CDR3 DNA sequence: TGCAGCGTGGGAATTGGGACAGGGAGCACTGAAGCTTTCTTT.

V gene TRBV7-2 combines with J gene TRBJ1-2; D uncertain. Between the trimmed V and J ends, which lost 2 bases and 3 bases, there was a span of 10 bases. This CDR3 is built from 14 residues. Germline CDR1 and CDR2: SGHTA and FQGNSA. The CDR3 sequence: CASSLSRNHYGYTF. As DNA, the CDR3 is TGTGCCAGCAGCTTAAGCAGGAACCACTATGGCTACACCTTC. The variable domain in full, completed from reference TRBV7-2 and TRBJ1-2, reads GAGVSQSPSNKVTEKGKDVELRCDPISGHTALYWYRQSLGQGLEFLIYFQGNSAPDKSGLPSDRFSAERTGGSVSTLTIQRTQQEDSAVYLCASSLSRNHYGYTFGSGTRLTVV.

This chain connects TRBV5-1 to TRBJ1-1; 10 positions agree with TRBD1. V trimming: 3 bases; J trimming: 5 bases; junction bases outside the gene matches: 7. This CDR3 spans 15 amino acids. CDR1 is SGHRS and CDR2 is YFSETQ in the germline V gene. The CDR3 nucleotides read TGCGCCAGCAGCTCAAGGACAGGGGGGGGAACTGAAGCTTTCTTT. Translation gives CASSSRTGGGTEAFF.